The 10 T cell receptor beta chains given below trace back to one sample, sequenced in a study of graft-versus-host responses after intestinal transplantation. Antigen specificity for these receptors is unknown. Only in-frame clones appear in the TCRdb table, and some are missing; sequencing was by immunoSEQ multiplex PCR. Among around 97,000 clones, about nine tenths were seen once, and the ten largest hold about 6.3%. This sample comprised unstimulated CD8+ T cells sorted from spleen or lymph node cells, obtained before intestinal transplant. Receptor source: a human donor who received an intestinal transplant.

As regards this clone: Sequence at one end of the junction differs from germline and may be a read error. This chain uses TRBV5-1 with TRBJ2-7, with 8 bases fitting TRBD1. The CDR3 is 15 amino acids. Per germline, CDR1 SGHRS and CDR2 YFSETQ. Written as DNA, the CDR3 is TGTGCCAGCAGCTCGCCTGAGACAGGGGAGTGGGAGCAGTACTTC. Protein: CASSSPETGEWEQYF.

V and J are TRBV6-5 and TRBJ1-3; 7 bases map to TRBD1. Per the germline V gene, CDR1 is MNHEY and CDR2 is SVGAGI. This CDR3 has 13 residues. V lost 10 bases, J lost 4 bases, and 7 bases stayed unmatched. The CDR3 nucleotides are TGTGCCACCTCGCCAGGGGGAGGAAACACCATATATTTT. Encoded protein: CATSPGGGNTIYF.

This chain joins TRBV28 and TRBJ2-7; D is perhaps TRBD1 (6 bases). Germline CDR1 reads MDHEN; CDR2 reads SYDVKM. V lost 7 bases and J lost 4, with 17 bases in between. CDR3 size: 14 residues. The CDR3 is CASTLTGTAYEQYF. CDR3 sequence (DNA): TGTGCCAGCACCCTGACAGGTACCGCGTACGAGCAGTACTTC.

The chain carries TRBV15 and TRBJ1-5; D might be TRBD1 (6 bases). This CDR3 contains 16 residues. The ends were cut back, 0 bases at V and 3 bases at J, with 12 bases in the middle. Germline values: CDR1 LNHNV, CDR2 YYDKDF (reference sequence). The CDR3 is CATSRDPGAHNQPQHF. The CDR3, as DNA: TGTGCCACCAGCAGAGATCCAGGGGCCCACAATCAGCCCCAGCATTTT. Full variable domain (rest looked up from reference TRBV15 and TRBJ1-5): DAMVIQNPRYQVTQFGKPVTLSCSQTLNHNVMYWYQQKSSQAPKLLFHYYDKDFNNEADTPDNFQSRRPNTSFCFLDIRSPGLGDTAMYLCATSRDPGAHNQPQHFGDGTRLSIL.

The V gene is TRBV9, the J gene TRBJ1-5; D unclear. Germline CDR1 and CDR2: SGDLS and YYNGEE. The V end lost 0 bases, the J end lost 3 bases, and 7 bases lay between the germline ends. The CDR3 sequence is 14 residues long. CDR3 sequence (DNA): TGTGCCAGCAGCGTAGGAGGGCACAATCAGCCCCAGCATTTT. This codes for CASSVGGHNQPQHF. Looking up the rest from reference TRBV9 and TRBJ1-5 gives the full variable domain: DSGVTQTPKHLITATGQRVTLRCSPRSGDLSVYWYQQSLDQGLQFLIQYYNGEERAKGNILERFSAQQFPDLHSELNLSSLELGDSALYFCASSVGGHNQPQHFGDGTRLSIL.

The V gene is TRBV7-6, the J gene TRBJ1-3, with 8 bases identical to TRBD1. Per the germline V gene, CDR1 is SGHVS and CDR2 is FNYEAQ. With V trimmed by 5 bases and J by 8 bases, 8 bases remained unmatched. This CDR3 contains 14 residues. CDR3 DNA: TGTGCCAGCAGCCTACAGGGGGAATCGGACACCATATATTTT. It codes for CASSLQGESDTIYF.

The chain combines TRBV4-1 with TRBJ1-6; 7 bases match TRBD1. Germline V CDR1 and CDR2: MGHRA, YSYEKL. J was trimmed by 2 bases and V by 3 bases; bases with no gene match: 4. The CDR3 runs to 16 residues. The CDR3 DNA reads as TGCGCCAGCAGCCACTGGACAGGAACCTATAATTCACCCCTCCACTTT. Translation: CASSHWTGTYNSPLHF.

V is TRBV5-5 and J is TRBJ2-5; D gene ambiguous. V lost 0 bases, J lost 1 base, and 7 bases lay in between. Germline assignment: CDR1 SGHKS and CDR2 YYEKEE (reference sequence). CDR3 length equals 14 residues. The CDR3 DNA is TGTGCCAGCAGCTTGGAGGAATTCCAAGAGACCCAGTACTTC. Its translation is CASSLEEFQETQYF.

The chain couples TRBV4-1 to TRBJ1-1; D is unclear. The ends were cut back, 6 bases at V and 11 bases at J, with 13 bases in the middle. The germline CDR1 and CDR2 sequences are MGHRA and YSYEKL. This CDR3 is built from 11 residues. CDR3 loop: CASRFGVDAFF. DNA of the CDR3: TGCGCCAGCAGGTTCGGGGTCGACGCTTTCTTT.

V is TRBV11-2 and J is TRBJ2-7, with D uncertain. Germline V gene lookup returns CDR1 SGHAT and CDR2 FQNNGV. Trimming took 1 base from V and 6 from J, leaving 4 bases between them. The CDR3 length is 11 residues. The DNA of the CDR3 is TGTGCCAGCAGCTTAGCTGGCGAGCAGTACTTC. Residues: CASSLAGEQYF.